Below are 19 T cell receptor beta chains sequenced from a single sample in a study of OX40 agonist ivuxolimab in advanced cancers. This table comes from immunoSEQ multiplex PCR, and its TCRdb copy is limited to in-frame clones, with some not included. The table lists 40,000 to 60,000 clones, around 90% of them singletons. The material was CD4+ or CD8+ T cells sorted from blood, obtained in a trial of the OX40 agonist ivuxolimab. The receptors come from an adult with an advanced solid tumor such as melanoma, head and neck, liver or kidney cancer.

The rearrangement uses TRBV7-9 and TRBJ2-1, with D possibly matching TRBD2 (5 bases). In germline, CDR1 is SEHNR, CDR2 FQNEAQ (reference sequence). The CDR3 totals 13 residues. V lost 3 bases and J 4 bases, leaving 7 bases between the germline ends. The CDR3 bases are TGTGCCAGCAGCTTGGGAGAATACAATGAGCAGTTCTTC. This gives the protein CASSLGEYNEQFF.

J is TRBJ2-1 and V is TRBV5-1; 9 bases map to TRBD2. Trimming removed 1 base from V and 5 bases from J; junction bases left unmatched: 19. This CDR3 is built from 20 residues. Germline V lookup: CDR1 SGHRS, CDR2 YFSETQ. In DNA, the CDR3 is TGCGCCAGCAGCTTGTTCGGGGAGTTATCCCGGACTAGCGAAGACAATGAGCAGTTCTTC. Residues: CASSLFGELSRTSEDNEQFF. Full variable domain (missing parts from reference TRBV5-1 and TRBJ2-1): KAGVTQTPRYLIKTRGQQVTLSCSPISGHRSVSWYQQTPGQGLQFLFEYFSETQRNKGNFPGRFSGRQFSNSRSEMNVSTLELGDSALYLCASSLFGELSRTSEDNEQFFGPGTRLTVL.

This sequence joins TRBV7-6 and TRBJ2-1; 7 bases map to TRBD1. Germline CDR1 SGHVS, CDR2 FNYEAQ. The CDR3 has 15 residues. Trimming took 5 bases from V and 0 from J; bases not matched to a gene: 4. The CDR3 sequence is CASSPRQGSYNEQFF. CDR3 nucleotide sequence: TGTGCCAGCAGCCCAAGACAGGGCTCCTACAATGAGCAGTTCTTC.

The chain employs TRBV5-1 and TRBJ1-4; the D is unclear. From germline, CDR1 is SGHRS and CDR2 YFSETQ. This CDR3 spans 16 amino acids. V gave up 4 bases and J gave up 7 bases, with 20 bases separating them. This chain's CDR3 is CASSQYTGRGVEKLFF. The CDR3 DNA is TGCGCCAGCAGCCAGTACACCGGGCGGGGTGTTGAAAAACTGTTTTTT. Filled out from reference TRBV5-1 and TRBJ1-4, the complete variable domain reads KAGVTQTPRYLIKTRGQQVTLSCSPISGHRSVSWYQQTPGQGLQFLFEYFSETQRNKGNFPGRFSGRQFSNSRSEMNVSTLELGDSALYLCASSQYTGRGVEKLFFGSGTQLSVL.

This clone was recorded only once. V and J are TRBV6-5 and TRBJ2-1; 13 bases agree with TRBD2. The CDR3 loop spans 15 amino acids. Trimming cost V 5 bases and J 5 bases; bases outside gene matches: 3. In germline, CDR1 is MNHEY, CDR2 SVGAGI. CDR3: CASSQLAGGNNEQFF. The CDR3 DNA follows: TGTGCCAGCAGTCAACTAGCGGGGGGGAACAATGAGCAGTTCTTC.

The chain couples TRBV5-6 to TRBJ2-7; 12 nucleotides align to TRBD2. The CDR3 runs to 14 residues. CDR1 and CDR2 (germline): SGHDT, YYEEEE. V lost 3 bases to trimming and J lost 9 bases; unmatched junction nucleotides: 7. CDR3 DNA: TGTGCCAGCAGCTCTGGACTAGCGGGACTATGGCAGTACTTC. Translated: CASSSGLAGLWQYF.

J is TRBJ2-2 and V is TRBV6-5, with D possibly being TRBD1 or TRBD2 (5 bases each). V gave up 2 bases and J gave up 4 bases, with 11 bases separating them. The CDR3 length is 15 residues. From germline, CDR1 is MNHEY and CDR2 SVGAGI. CDR3 in DNA: TGTGCCAGCAGTTACGCTGGGGGTAGCACCGGGGAGCTGTTTTTT. It yields the protein CASSYAGGSTGELFF.

Here the CDR3 reads CASRAYNEQFF. CDR3 DNA: TGTGCCAGCAGAGCCTACAATGAGCAGTTCTTC. This chain links TRBV25-1 with TRBJ2-1; no clear D gene. Germline V gene lookup returns CDR1 MGHDK and CDR2 SYGVNS. The CDR3 is 11 amino acids. V lost 6 bases to trimming and J lost 2 bases, with 2 bases between them.

J is TRBJ2-3 and V is TRBV29-1; the match to TRBD2 covers 8 bases. CDR1 is SQVTM and CDR2 is ANQGSEA in the germline V gene. Trimming removed 7 bases from V and 1 base from J; junction bases left unmatched: 7. CDR3 length: 14 residues. The CDR3 bases are TGCAGCGCCGAGCGGGAGCGGGGCACAGATACGCAGTATTTT. This translates into CSAERERGTDTQYF.

This chain uses TRBV14 with TRBJ1-2; 11 positions match TRBD1. The CDR3 is made up of 15 amino acids. Germline loops: CDR1 SGHDN, CDR2 FVKESK. V shed 5 bases and J 6 bases; nucleotides not matched to a gene: 8. The CDR3 loop is CASSSWDRGTDGYTF. The CDR3 DNA reads TGTGCCAGCAGCTCCTGGGACAGGGGGACTGATGGCTACACCTTC.

The chain links TRBV28 to TRBJ1-5; 10 positions match TRBD1. Trimming removed 11 bases from V and 6 bases from J; junction bases left unmatched: 10. From germline, CDR1 is MDHEN and CDR2 SYDVKM. The CDR3 covers 14 residues. CDR3 sequence reads: CAGQGVPGVQPQHF. The CDR3 coding sequence is TGTGCCGGACAGGGGGTCCCAGGGGTTCAGCCCCAGCATTTT.

This chain uses TRBV30 with TRBJ1-1; tentatively, D is TRBD1 (5 bases). Germline V lookup: CDR1 GTSNPN, CDR2 SVGIG (reference sequence). The CDR3 loop spans 12 amino acids. V lost 4 bases to trimming and J lost 3 bases, with 9 bases between them. The CDR3 is CAWTKQDTEAFF. The CDR3 bases are TGTGCCTGGACGAAACAGGACACTGAAGCTTTCTTT.

The rearrangement links TRBV21-1 to TRBJ2-7; the D call in the table, TRBD1, was not verified against the DNA. TRBV21-1 is labeled a pseudogene. This CDR3 has 18 residues. The CDR3 bases are TGTGCCAGCAGCTCCTCCCAAAGGAGGGACAGGGTATCCTACGAGCAGTACTTC. Translating gives CASSSSQRRDRVSYEQYF.

The chain joins TRBV2 to TRBJ2-1; 12 bases are shared with TRBD2. J lost 6 bases, V lost 1 base, and 10 bases had no gene match. The germline CDR1 and CDR2 sequences are SNHLY and FYNNEI. The CDR3 totals 18 residues. CDR3 DNA sequence: TGTGCCAGCAGTGAAGTAGAACTAGCGGGGGGCCCATTCAATGAGCAGTTCTTC. It translates to CASSEVELAGGPFNEQFF.

This clone was counted a single time. J is TRBJ1-1 and V is TRBV4-1; unclear D gene. CDR3 length: 16 residues. Germline V gene sequence: CDR1 MGHRA, CDR2 YSYEKL. V was cut by 1 base and J by 0 bases, with 12 bases left in between. CDR3 nucleotides: TGCGCCAGCAGCCAAGTAAATGGGGTCTTGAACACTGAAGCTTTCTTT. Translated: CASSQVNGVLNTEAFF.

The CDR3 region has the DNA TGTGCCAGCAGTCCGCGCCTGGGGCCAGCAACTAATGAAAAACTGTTTTTT. Its protein is CASSPRLGPATNEKLFF. This chain links TRBV28 with TRBJ1-4; weak D call: TRBD1 (5 bases). V was cut by 5 bases and J by 0 bases, with 16 bases left in between. The V gene's germline CDR1 is MDHEN and CDR2 SYDVKM. The CDR3 totals 17 residues.

This sequence joins TRBV5-1 and TRBJ1-1, with TRBD1 identical over 10 bases. This CDR3 comprises 14 residues. Germline lookup yields CDR1 SGHRS and CDR2 YFSETQ. V shed 2 bases, J shed 7 bases, and the junction held 5 bases outside the gene matches. The CDR3 region is CASSFGTGEGEAFF. DNA of the CDR3: TGCGCCAGCAGCTTCGGGACAGGGGAGGGTGAAGCTTTCTTT.

The rearrangement links TRBV27 to TRBJ2-3; 11 bases fit TRBD2. The V gene's germline CDR1 is MNHEY and CDR2 SMNVEV (reference sequence). V gave up 1 base and J gave up 0 bases; unmatched junction bases: 12. This CDR3 has 20 amino acids. The CDR3 DNA sequence: TGTGCCAGCAGTTTATGGGGCCTAGCGGGGGGCCGGACTAGCACAGATACGCAGTATTTT. As protein: CASSLWGLAGGRTSTDTQYF.

The chain joins TRBV5-6 to TRBJ1-1; a possible D gene is TRBD1 (6 bases). The CDR3 totals 14 residues. The V gene lost 6 bases and the J gene lost 4 bases, with 16 bases spanning the gap. In germline, CDR1 is SGHDT, CDR2 YYEEEE. CDR3 sequence reads: CASNRMTGITEAFF. CDR3 sequence (DNA): TGTGCCAGCAACCGGATGACAGGAATCACTGAAGCTTTCTTT.